Listed here are 20 T cell receptor beta chains from one sample, sequenced in a study of preoperative IRX-2 immunotherapy in early breast cancer. Treatment here: preoperative locoregional IRX-2 cytokine immunotherapy. Data came from immunoSEQ multiplex PCR; TCRdb stores just in-frame clones and leaves some out. This sample carries approximately 96,000 clones, roughly 90% of them seen once, and the ten largest clones take roughly 2%. The material sequenced was tumor tissue, taken after IRX-2 immunotherapy. The receptors stem from a human donor with breast cancer.

The chain couples TRBV29-1 to TRBJ1-2, with no clear D. The length of the CDR3 is 13 residues. The ends were cut back, 5 bases at V and 8 bases at J, with 18 bases in the middle. The V gene's germline CDR1 is SQVTM and CDR2 ANQGSEA. CDR3 amino acids: CSVKSDGHRGYTF. CDR3 DNA: TGCAGCGTTAAGAGTGACGGCCATCGGGGCTACACCTTC.

DNA for the CDR3: TGTGCCAGCAGTTTAAATGGAGAGACCCAGTACTTC. Protein sequence: CASSLNGETQYF. V usage is TRBV28 and J usage is TRBJ2-5; unclear D gene. CDR1 is MDHEN and CDR2 is SYDVKM in the germline V gene. V dropped 2 bases and J dropped 4 bases, with 5 bases sitting between them. This CDR3 region has 12 residues.

V is TRBV18 and J is TRBJ2-7, with D uncertain. CDR1 and CDR2 (germline): KGHSH, LQKENI. V shed 3 bases and J shed 6 bases, with 9 bases lying between them. The length of the CDR3 is 12 residues. The chain's CDR3 is CASSPGQFEQYF. The CDR3 coding sequence is TGTGCCAGCTCACCGGGCCAGTTCGAGCAGTACTTC.

V gene TRBV19 combines with J gene TRBJ2-1, with 9 bases identical to TRBD1. The CDR3 contains 15 residues. The junction had 9 bases not matched to a gene; V was cut back by 6 bases and J by 6 bases. Germline CDR1 reads LNHDA; CDR2 reads SQIVND (reference sequence). The CDR3 loop is CASRSGQGRANEQFF. The CDR3 DNA reads TGTGCCAGTAGGTCGGGACAGGGAAGGGCCAATGAGCAGTTCTTC.

About this clone: The sequenced fragment ends 1 residue before the CDR3 boundary, so the rest is inferred from the germline J gene. V usage is TRBV11-3 and J usage is TRBJ2-7; TRBD1 matches 7 bases. CDR1 SGHNT and CDR2 YENEEA come from the germline V gene. V gave up 3 bases and J gave up 4 bases; unmatched junction bases: 9. This CDR3 region has 15 residues. The DNA read from the CDR3 is TGTGCCAGCAGCTTGCTCCGGGACAGCACTTACGAGCAGTAC. Residues: CASSLLRDSTYEQY. The whole CDR3 is CASSLLRDSTYEQYF.

The V gene is TRBV6-4, the J gene TRBJ2-7, with D possibly being TRBD1 (5 bases). CDR3 length equals 11 residues. Per germline, CDR1 MRHNA and CDR2 SNTAGT. The V and J ends lost 8 bases and 6 bases respectively, with 11 bases between them. The CDR3 DNA reads TGTGCCAGCTCGAAAAGGGGCGAGCAGTACTTC. This codes for CASSKRGEQYF.

This chain connects TRBV6-7 to TRBJ1-2; no firm D call. TRBV6-7 is filed as an ORF, its function uncertain. This CDR3 spans 15 amino acids. V shed 1 base and J shed 2 bases, with 11 bases lying between them. CDR3 in DNA: TGTGCCAGCAGTTACTGGGCCGGAATAAACTATGGCTACACCTTC. Protein sequence: CASSYWAGINYGYTF.

The chain links TRBV5-1 to TRBJ2-4; D not resolved. Germline-derived CDR1 and CDR2 are SGHRS and YFSETQ. V was pared by 2 bases and J by 14 bases, with 20 bases between. The CDR3 runs 14 residues. The CDR3 nucleotides read TGCGCCAGCAGCTTTGCAGTCCAAGGGCCGCCAAAGTACTTC. Encoded protein: CASSFAVQGPPKYF.

With respect to this clone: The same CDR3 is also encoded by other DNA sequences in this sample. The CDR3 sequence is CASSGGQGDGGYTF. In nucleotides, the CDR3 is TGCGCCAGCAGCGGTGGACAGGGGGACGGAGGCTACACCTTC. This chain joins TRBV5-1 and TRBJ1-2; 10 bases are a match to TRBD1. V lost 4 bases to trimming and J lost 8 bases; unmatched junction nucleotides: 8. CDR3 length: 14 residues. CDR1 and CDR2 from the germline V gene are SGHRS and YFSETQ.

This chain uses TRBV11-1 with TRBJ2-7; D call uncertain. Germline V CDR1 and CDR2: SGHAT, FQDESV (reference sequence). The CDR3 extends over 15 amino acids. The V gene lost 4 bases and the J gene lost 0 bases, with 13 bases spanning the gap. Here the CDR3 DNA reads TGTGCCAGCAGCTCACGGACGCCCGGCTCCTACGAGCAGTACTTC. It is translated as CASSSRTPGSYEQYF.

The V and J genes are TRBV5-1 and TRBJ2-7; 7 positions agree with TRBD1. The V segment lost 0 bases and the J segment 1 base; nucleotides outside the gene matches: 7. Germline CDR1 is SGHRS and CDR2 is YFSETQ. CDR3 length: 16 residues. The CDR3 DNA follows: TGCGCCAGCAGCTTGGTTAGGACAGGACTTTCCTACGAGCAGTACTTC. This translates into CASSLVRTGLSYEQYF.

CDR3 coding DNA: TGCAGCGTCACCGGGACAGATAACTACGAGCAGTACTTC. Amino acid sequence: CSVTGTDNYEQYF. The rearrangement uses TRBV29-1 and TRBJ2-7; 7 bases are a match to TRBD1. Per germline, CDR1 SQVTM and CDR2 ANQGSEA. The CDR3 runs to 13 residues. V shed 6 bases, J shed 3 bases, and the junction held 8 bases outside the gene matches.

The chain joins TRBV7-8 to TRBJ1-4; D is ambiguous. Germline loops: CDR1 SGHVS, CDR2 FQNEAQ. This CDR3 is 13 amino acids long. V gave up 1 base and J gave up 3 bases, with 3 bases separating them. CDR3 in amino acids: CASSLVANEKLFF. DNA of the CDR3: TGTGCCAGCAGCTTAGTGGCTAATGAAAAACTGTTTTTT.

The rearrangement uses TRBV7-1 and TRBJ2-7; 11 bases match TRBD2. TRBV7-1 is noted as an ORF with a role that remains uncertain. The V segment lost 3 bases and the J segment 1 base; nucleotides outside the gene matches: 2. The CDR3 length is 15 residues. The CDR3: CASSSRLAGSYEQYF. CDR3 coding DNA: TGTGCCAGCAGCTCCCGACTAGCGGGATCCTACGAGCAGTACTTC.

This clone was recorded only once. This chain links TRBV28 with TRBJ2-1; tentative D call: TRBD2 (6 bases). The germline V gene has CDR1 MDHEN and CDR2 SYDVKM. Trimming took off 4 bases at V and 7 bases at J, with 17 bases between the two ends. The CDR3 extends over 15 amino acids. This CDR3 is CASSSSDSGGNEQFF. The CDR3 DNA sequence: TGTGCCAGCAGTTCTAGCGACTCAGGTGGAAATGAGCAGTTCTTC.

The gene calls are TRBV11-3 and TRBJ2-3; 7 bases match TRBD1. V was clipped by 3 bases and J by 2 bases; unmatched bases: 11. The CDR3 has 17 amino acids. Germline assignment: CDR1 SGHNT and CDR2 YENEEA. CDR3 loop: CASSFGPGTAVTDTQYF. In nucleotides, the CDR3 is TGTGCCAGCAGCTTTGGTCCCGGGACAGCGGTCACAGATACGCAGTATTTT.

The chain employs TRBV18 and TRBJ2-1, with 8 bases aligning to TRBD2. Germline V gene sequence: CDR1 KGHSH, CDR2 LQKENI. This CDR3 region has 16 residues. The V segment lost 6 bases and the J segment 0 bases; nucleotides outside the gene matches: 7. DNA of the CDR3: TGTGCCAGCTCCCCAATTAGCGGGACCTCCTACAATGAGCAGTTCTTC. Translation: CASSPISGTSYNEQFF.

The J gene is TRBJ2-1, the V gene TRBV5-1; 13 bases match TRBD2. V shed 4 bases, J shed 2 bases, and the junction held 3 bases outside the gene matches. This CDR3 contains 16 residues. Germline CDR1 and CDR2: SGHRS and YFSETQ. CDR3 loop: CASSPGTSGTYNEQFF. DNA for the CDR3: TGCGCCAGCAGCCCGGGGACTAGCGGGACCTACAATGAGCAGTTCTTC.

The chain couples TRBV15 to TRBJ1-2; no firm D call. V gave up 3 bases and J gave up 8 bases, with 19 bases separating them. There are 15 residues in the CDR3. The V gene's germline CDR1 is LNHNV and CDR2 YYDKDF (reference sequence). The CDR3 region has the DNA TGTGCCACCAGCAGCCGCCGGGATCAACCTGAGGGCTACACCTTC. Protein product: CATSSRRDQPEGYTF.

The chain has TRBV6-8 and TRBJ1-1, with D unclear. The CDR3 has 13 residues. With 7 bases removed from V and 3 bases from J, the gap between germline ends came to 12 bases. CDR1 and CDR2 from the germline V gene are MNHGY and SAAAGT. In nucleotides, the CDR3 is TGTGCCAGCACGGCGAGCTTGGACACTGAAGCTTTCTTT. It codes for CASTASLDTEAFF.